The next 2 T cell receptor beta chains were all read from a single sample in a study of Ad26.COV2.S vaccination and SARS-CoV-2 variants. Indicated treatment: some 19 received Ad26.COV2.S at low or high dose, single or two shots; about 5 received placebo; per-sample allocation not given. Collection of samples fell on day 63 after the first vaccine or placebo injection. Measured with immunoSEQ multiplex PCR; TCRdb has only the in-frame clones, and not every one. The sample consists of around 340,000 clones, 86% of them appearing once. Specimen: peripheral blood, collected in a trial of Ad26.COV2.S vaccine versus placebo. The receptors derive from a person between 18 and 65 years old who received the Ad26.COV2.S COVID-19 vaccine or a placebo.

This clone has just a few counts. The rearrangement uses TRBV7-6 and TRBJ1-1; D not certain. The CDR3 covers 16 residues. V lost 1 base and J lost 0, with 12 bases in between. CDR1 and CDR2 from the germline V gene are SGHVS and FNYEAQ. CDR3 sequence: CASSLGGGALNTEAFF. The CDR3 DNA reads TGTGCCAGCAGCTTAGGAGGCGGAGCCTTGAACACTGAAGCTTTCTTT.

This rearrangement joins TRBV6-6 to TRBJ2-1; possibly TRBD1 or TRBD2 for D (5 bases each). V lost 5 bases to trimming and J lost 7 bases, with 24 bases between them. CDR1 is MNHNY, CDR2 SVGAGI, per germline (reference sequence). CDR3 size: 17 residues. CDR3 region: CASSPATGTAAFNEQFF. The DNA for the CDR3 is TGTGCCAGCAGTCCTGCAACCGGGACCGCTGCTTTTAATGAGCAGTTCTTC.